These T cell receptor beta chains were read from a single sample in a study of cytomegalovirus exposure and HLA in healthy donors. The repertoire was sequenced with immunoSEQ multiplex PCR; TCRdb's copy has only in-frame clones and lacks some. The sample lists some 250,000 clones, roughly 80% occurring once. Sequencing was performed on PBMCs. The origin of the receptors is a woman in her 40s in good health and CMV-seropositive. Each CDR3 is given with its conserved first and last residue. The D gene is left open where the match is weak. Where a row states a size, it is once, few, many or the class of an expanded clone; other rows omit it.

>TRBD1|TRBV7-3|NA|TRBJ1-1
TGTGCCAGCAGCTTACAGGGGGTGGGGACTGAAGCTTTCTTT
CASSLQGVGTEAFF
>TRBD2|TRBV18|NA|TRBJ2-7
TGTGCCAGCTCACCACTAGCGTCTAGCGGGCTTTACGAGCAGTACTTC
CASSPLASSGLYEQYF
>NA|TRBV29-1|NA|TRBJ1-2
TGCAGCGTGTACGGTCTTGGCGGGGCTAGGGGCTACACCTTC
CSVYGLGGARGYTF
>NA|TRBV7-9|few|TRBJ1-1
TGTGCCAGCACCCGTGGGCAGCATACTGAAGCTTTCTTT
CASTRGQHTEAFF
>TRBD1|TRBV15|NA|TRBJ2-3
TGTGCCACCAGCAGAGTAGGACAGGTTTTTGGTACGCAGTATTTT
CATSRVGQVFGTQYF
>TRBD1|TRBV7-9|NA|TRBJ2-7
TGTTCCAGCAGCAGGACAGGGTCCTACGAGCAGTACTTC
CSSSRTGSYEQYF
>TRBD2|TRBV19|NA|TRBJ2-5
TGTGCCAGTAGTGCTCCCCTGGGACTAGCGGGAGTAGAGACCCAGTACTTC
CASSAPLGLAGVETQYF
>TRBD1|TRBV7-3|NA|TRBJ2-7
TGTGCCAGCAGCTTGAGCGGGACAGGGAATCGCGAGCAGTACTTC
CASSLSGTGNREQYF
>TRBD1|TRBV7-2|once|TRBJ2-7
TGTGCCAGCAGCCACCGGGACAGCTACGAGCAGTACTTC
CASSHRDSYEQYF
>TRBD2|TRBV30|NA|TRBJ2-5
TGTGCCTGGAGTAAGCGGGGGGGCCAAGAGACCCAGTACTTC
CAWSKRGGQETQYF
>TRBD1|TRBV11-2|NA|TRBJ1-1
TGTGCCAGCGCGGGACAGCTGAACACTGAAGCTTTCTTT
CASAGQLNTEAFF